This T cell receptor (beta chain) comes out of a study of beta chain features in type 1 diabetes listed by TCRdb under 2018. In the study overall: Patients and healthy donors did not differ in mean age, gender distribution, total cell number or subset yield. A total of 85 million to 110 million sorted cells were examined across all samples, and RNA yield correlated strongly with the number of cells per subset. The study compared TCRB repertoires of sorted circulating CD4+ T cell subsets between recently diagnosed type 1 diabetes patients and matched healthy donors. Regulatory and stem cell-like memory subsets were obtained from only 8 patients and about eight healthy donors, while naive and central memory subsets were obtained from all 30 or so donors. The paper's findings and limits, for the study overall: Because cDNA rather than genomic DNA was sequenced, highly expressing activated cells could have been over-represented, although no difference in activation and CD3 levels was found between groups. Naive, central memory and regulatory TCRB repertoires appeared to be more similar among patients than among healthy donors. Patients with type 1 diabetes made fewer insertions and deleted more nucleotides at VDJ recombination sites, implying thymic rearrangement abnormalities. HLA sub-analyses involved small numbers of individuals, so any influence of HLA type on TCRB rearrangement remained unresolved. A moderate but significant shortening of TCRB CDR3 length was observed in type 1 diabetes patients in all four CD4+ subsets. Shorter templates might be favored by PCR, yet because patient and control samples were amplified and corrected together, any such skew would affect both groups equally.

The High Capacity cDNA Reverse Transcription Kit was used to reverse transcribe all of the isolated RNA, meaning that expressed TCRB transcripts were what got sequenced. Naive, central memory and regulatory T cell samples underwent deep immunoSEQ sequencing, averaging around 4 million total reads per sample. Sorted cells were lysed in RLT buffer and RNA was extracted with DNase-treated RNeasy Micro or Mini kits, depending on cell number. Each cell subset was processed on its own to prevent cross-contamination, while patient and healthy donor samples were processed together. The immunoSEQ multiplex PCR was used to amplify TCRB sequences from cDNA, yielding 87-bp fragments that span the CDR3 region. Sequencing of the amplicons was performed on the Illumina HiSeq platform. In the paper's pipeline: PCR bias was computationally corrected using synthetic template baselines, reads within Hamming distance 2 were collapsed, and singletons that could not be merged were discarded. Reads were aligned to IMGT to assign V, D and J genes, CDR3 length, and insertions or deletions at six rearrangement sites. Clonotype counts were normalized to sorted cell number within each subset before computing true diversity and Gini coefficients with the tcR R package. The overlap coefficient, calculated on TCRB nucleotide sequences, was used to measure repertoire sharing. Out-of-frame TCRB sequences from naive cells were analyzed as a proxy for the pre-selection repertoire. Imported from immuneACCESS, the table was reduced by TCRdb to in-frame sequences with V and J called. These copies leave out some clones; in studies compared against another copy, an unresolved V gene accounts for under half, and the cause of the remainder is not known. V and J calls and clone size are copied from that table; D and trimming were computed from the DNA. For this sample there are 600,000 to 700,000 clones; 9.5% to 15% appear just once. The top ten hold around 0.12% of the sample.

As to this clone: The antigen it binds to is not known. No base qualities exist here, and no much larger clone lies one base off it.

The CDR3 sequence holds 12 residues, the cysteine and phenylalanine included. The DNA shown is the 36-base CDR3, in frame from base 1. The junction carries 8 bases between V and J, which are trimmed by 5 bases and 5 bases respectively. Looking up the germline V gene (reference sequence) yields CDR1 MNHNY and CDR2 SVGAGI. Each donor gave one peripheral blood draw, averaging roughly 100 mL, which was collected into heparinised tubes. Using a panel that included CD45RO, CCR7, CD25, CD127, CD95 and CD27, naive, central memory, regulatory and stem cell-like memory CD4+ T cells were sorted on a BD FACSAria II. Every sorted population had a purity above 98%. PBMCs were separated immediately by Lymphoprep density gradient centrifugation and were stained directly, without being cultured. So that batch effects would be minimized, each experiment stained and sorted samples in pairs, pairing one healthy donor with one patient.

The sample taken for sequencing was naive CD4+ T cells from blood. Reading the label with the study, this specimen's cell subset or site is: true naive CD4+ T cells. The chain employs TRBV6-6 and TRBJ2-3; the best D guess is TRBD1, with 5 bases matching. The TCR comes from a man aged 25-40 years with type 1 diabetes. Here the CDR3 is given as CASSGAGDTQYF. The DNA sequence follows: TGTGCCAGCAGTGGGGCAGGAGATACGCAGTATTTT.